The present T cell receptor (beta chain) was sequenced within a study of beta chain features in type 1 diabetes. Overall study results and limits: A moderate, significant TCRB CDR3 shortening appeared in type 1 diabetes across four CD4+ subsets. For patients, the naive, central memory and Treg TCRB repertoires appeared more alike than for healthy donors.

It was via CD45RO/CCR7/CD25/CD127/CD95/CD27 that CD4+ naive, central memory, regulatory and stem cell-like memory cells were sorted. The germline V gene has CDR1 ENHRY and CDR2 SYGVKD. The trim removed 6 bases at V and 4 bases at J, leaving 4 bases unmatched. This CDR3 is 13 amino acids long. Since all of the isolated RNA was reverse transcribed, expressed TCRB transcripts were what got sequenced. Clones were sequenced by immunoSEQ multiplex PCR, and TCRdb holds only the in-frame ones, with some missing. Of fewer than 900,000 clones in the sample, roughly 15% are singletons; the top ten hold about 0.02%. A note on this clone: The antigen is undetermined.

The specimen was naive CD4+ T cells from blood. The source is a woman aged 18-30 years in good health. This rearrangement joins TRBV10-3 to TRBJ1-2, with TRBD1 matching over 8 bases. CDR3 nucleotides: TGTGCCATCAGCCCTGACAGGGGCTATGGCTACACCTTC. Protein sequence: CAISPDRGYGYTF.